What follows describes a single T cell receptor (beta chain). This record belongs to a study of identical twins. TCRdb recomputed calls from the 5' RACE reads with MiXCR, one row per CDR3 protein. The sample lists fewer than 900,000 distinct CDR3 sequences, 20% to 25% occurring once. Germline CDR1 DFQATT, CDR2 SNEGSKA (reference sequence). The CDR3 sequence is 13 residues long. Trimming cost V 5 bases and J 7 bases, with 14 bases left between them. These data were also filed under a second study, of T cells expressing NK-cell markers. This second report adds: Beta-chain profiling covered CD3+CD56+NKG2C+, CD3+CD56+NKG2C- and CD3+CD56-NKG2C+ sorted subsets.

The specimen was PBMCs. The receptor was derived from a woman aged 18-29 years in good health. V and J are TRBV20-1 and TRBJ2-2, with D perhaps TRBD2 (6 bases). Here the CDR3 DNA reads TGCAGTGCTGGAAGACTAGTAGACGGGGAGCTGTTTTTT. Its protein product is CSAGRLVDGELFF.